Here is one T cell receptor (beta chain) with its context. What it binds is unknown. The source of the sample is a study of shared clonotypes between healthy human individuals. Study-wide background: A donor's plate count was three for CD4 naive and three for CD4 memory; CD8 naive had two and CD8 memory one. Study-level findings and limits: Depth was large, yet rarefaction showed that sorted-subset sequencing was incomplete.

The authors ran the assay at deep level. Data came from immunoSEQ multiplex PCR; TCRdb stores just in-frame clones and leaves some out. The sample lists some 2 million clones, just under 95% occurring once. Naive CD8 cells were CD45RO-negative, positively selected for CCR7, excluding terminally differentiated effector memory CD45RA+ cells. CDR3 size: 14 residues. The V gene lost 3 bases and the J gene lost 5 bases, with 12 bases spanning the gap. Germline CDR1 and CDR2: SGHDT and YYEEEE. V usage is TRBV5-6 and J usage is TRBJ1-5; a possible D gene is TRBD1 (6 bases). The sequenced sample consisted of naive CD8+ T cells sorted from blood. The receptor was derived from a man aged 18 to 29 in good health. Here the CDR3 DNA reads TGTGCCAGCAGCTCGGACAGCCTCGATCAGCCCCAGCATTTT. Translated, it gives CASSSDSLDQPQHF.